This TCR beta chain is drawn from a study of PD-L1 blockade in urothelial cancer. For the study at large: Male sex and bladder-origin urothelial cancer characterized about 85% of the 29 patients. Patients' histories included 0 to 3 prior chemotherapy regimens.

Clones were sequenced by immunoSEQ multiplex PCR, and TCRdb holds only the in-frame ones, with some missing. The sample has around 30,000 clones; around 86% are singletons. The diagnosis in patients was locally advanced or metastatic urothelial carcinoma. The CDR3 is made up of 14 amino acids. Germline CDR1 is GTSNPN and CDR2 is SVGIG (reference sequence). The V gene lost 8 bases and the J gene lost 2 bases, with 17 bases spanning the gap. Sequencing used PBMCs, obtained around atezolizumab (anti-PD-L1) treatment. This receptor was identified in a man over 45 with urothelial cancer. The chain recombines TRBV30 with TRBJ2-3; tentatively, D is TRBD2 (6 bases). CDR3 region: CARGEAGITDTQYF. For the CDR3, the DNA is TGTGCCCGGGGAGAGGCGGGAATCACAGATACGCAGTATTTT.